A single sample gave rise to the 30 T cell receptor beta chains below, sequenced in a study of CD8 T cells in ankylosing spondylitis. TCRdb reprocessed the 5' RACE reads via MiXCR and lists one record per CDR3 protein. The sample contains roughly 180,000 distinct CDR3 sequences, approximately 9% of which appear only once. Sequencing used blood, either unsorted or a sorted T cell fraction (not recorded which). These receptors were collected from a female donor with ankylosing spondylitis or in good health (not recorded which).

In this sample, this clonotype turned up many times. The chain combines TRBV7-9 with TRBJ2-7; TRBD2 is a possible D gene (6 bases). Trimming took off 5 bases at V and 5 bases at J, with 13 bases between the two ends. This CDR3 spans 13 amino acids. The germline V gene encodes CDR1 SEHNR and CDR2 FQNEAQ (reference sequence). The CDR3 loop is CASSPGLPDEQYF. For the CDR3, the DNA is TGTGCCAGCAGCCCGGGACTCCCGGACGAGCAGTACTTC.

This clonotype was recorded many times. The chain couples TRBV29-1 to TRBJ1-1; TRBD1 is a possible D gene (5 bases). CDR1 and CDR2 (germline): SQVTM, ANQGSEA. The CDR3 consists of 14 residues. Trimming left V 6 bases short and J 0 bases short, with 14 bases between. The CDR3 region is CSVSWRGMNTEAFF. The CDR3 DNA reads as TGCAGCGTCTCCTGGCGGGGGATGAACACTGAAGCTTTCTTT.

The gene calls are TRBV5-1 and TRBJ2-1, with TRBD1 as a possible D gene (6 bases). The CDR3 contains 16 residues. Germline V gene data show CDR1 as SGHRS and CDR2 as YFSETQ. V lost 4 bases and J 7 bases, leaving 21 bases between the germline ends. Here the CDR3 reads CASSPTGSKGRNEQFF. CDR3 in DNA: TGCGCCAGCAGCCCCACAGGGTCCAAAGGGCGGAATGAGCAGTTCTTC.

This clonotype was seen at least ten times. This chain joins TRBV29-1 and TRBJ2-1; D might be TRBD2 (6 bases). CDR1 SQVTM and CDR2 ANQGSEA come from the germline V gene. This CDR3 is built from 13 residues. V was cut by 4 bases and J by 5 bases, with 12 bases left in between. The CDR3: CSVVGGRNNEQFF. The DNA of the CDR3 is TGCAGCGTTGTCGGAGGGAGAAACAATGAGCAGTTCTTC.

This clonotype was observed at least ten times. CDR3 region: CASSQDRTNGHEQFF. The CDR3 DNA reads TGCGCCAGCAGCCAAGATAGGACCAATGGGCACGAGCAGTTCTTC. The rearrangement uses TRBV4-3 and TRBJ2-1; D remains ambiguous. Germline CDR1 LGHNA, CDR2 YSLEER. The CDR3 covers 15 residues. V lost 0 bases and J 10 bases, leaving 16 bases between the germline ends.

As for this clonotype: At one of its ends the junction is not consistent with the germline gene, which may arise from a read error. The chain combines TRBV9 with TRBJ1-5; a weak D match, TRBD1 (5 bases). Looked up from germline, CDR1 is SGDLS and CDR2 is YYNGEE. There are 14 residues in the CDR3. The CDR3 region has the DNA TGTGCCAGCAGCGTAGACCAGGGCAAACAGCCCCAGCATTTT. Its translation is CASSVDQGKQPQHF.

The chain employs TRBV19 and TRBJ1-2; maybe TRBD1 (6 bases). There are 11 residues in the CDR3. V was clipped by 10 bases and J by 6 bases, with 12 bases between them. Germline V CDR1 and CDR2: LNHDA, SQIVND (reference sequence). The CDR3, as DNA: TGTGCCACCTTAGGGGGGGATGGCTACACCTTC. This gives the protein CATLGGDGYTF.

This clonotype was recorded many times. The chain uses TRBV6-2 or TRBV6-3 and TRBJ1-1; D possibly corresponds to TRBD1 (5 bases). The V gene lost 6 bases and the J gene lost 8 bases, with 10 bases spanning the gap. The CDR3 has 11 residues. In germline, CDR1 is MNHEY, CDR2 SVGEGT. This CDR3 reads CASSPGPEAFF. CDR3 in DNA: TGTGCCAGCAGCCCGGGACCCGAAGCTTTCTTT.

Only a few counts were recorded for this clonotype. The chain joins TRBV6-1 to TRBJ2-7; D remains unclear. Germline V gene sequence: CDR1 MNHNS, CDR2 SASEGT. The V and J ends lost 3 bases and 4 bases respectively, with 13 bases between them. The CDR3 spans 14 residues. CDR3 region: CASSEDGSGYEQYF. CDR3 sequence (DNA): TGTGCCAGCAGTGAGGACGGGTCTGGTTACGAGCAGTACTTC.

The V gene is TRBV5-4, the J gene TRBJ1-6, with unresolved D. This CDR3 is built from 15 residues. CDR1 is SGHNT and CDR2 is YYREEE in the germline V gene (reference sequence). Trimming shortened V by 1 base and J by 9 bases, and 14 bases separated the two germline ends. This chain's CDR3 is CASSLYARGGSPLHF. CDR3 DNA: TGTGCCAGCAGCTTGTATGCCAGAGGAGGTTCACCCCTCCACTTT.

There are a few counts of this clonotype. This rearrangement joins TRBV12-3 or TRBV12-4 to TRBJ2-1; tentatively, D is TRBD2 (5 bases). The length of the CDR3 is 14 residues. V lost 7 bases, J lost 0 bases, and 10 bases lay in between. The CDR3 region is CASTMGSSYNEQFF. CDR3 in DNA: TGTGCCAGCACCATGGGGAGCTCCTACAATGAGCAGTTCTTC.

The CDR3 DNA follows: TGTGCCAGCACCCTGGCCGATGATAGCAATCAGCCCCAGCATTTT. Translating it yields CASTLADDSNQPQHF. V and J are TRBV6-2 or TRBV6-3 and TRBJ1-5; D is unresolved. The CDR3 runs 15 residues. V was cut by 7 bases and J by 0 bases, with 13 bases left in between. Germline V CDR1 and CDR2: MNHEY, SVGEGT.

This chain joins TRBV6-1 and TRBJ2-2; no reliable D call. Germline lookup yields CDR1 MNHNS and CDR2 SASEGT. CDR3 length equals 15 residues. V lost 7 bases, J lost 0 bases, and 12 bases lay in between. In nucleotides, the CDR3 is TGTGCCAGCAACCAAGACACTTCGAACACCGGGGAGCTGTTTTTT. It translates to CASNQDTSNTGELFF.

The rearrangement joins TRBV15 to TRBJ1-4; D not certain. The CDR3 is 14 amino acids. Trimming stripped 8 bases from V and 6 bases from J, with 16 bases between. Germline CDR1 reads LNHNV; CDR2 reads YYDKDF (reference sequence). The CDR3 coding sequence is TGTGCCACCGCCTTCAGGTCCCGGGATGAAAAACTGTTTTTT. It is translated as CATAFRSRDEKLFF.

This rearrangement joins TRBV12-3 or TRBV12-4 to TRBJ1-5; possible D gene TRBD1, 6 bases. V lost 1 base and J 0 bases, leaving 10 bases between the germline ends. This CDR3 spans 16 amino acids. This CDR3 is CASSLGGAYSNQPQHF. CDR3 bases: TGTGCCAGCAGTTTAGGGGGGGCTTATAGCAATCAGCCCCAGCATTTT.

The chain links TRBV6-1 to TRBJ1-1; a weak D match, TRBD1 (5 bases). CDR1 and CDR2 (germline): MNHNS, SASEGT. The germline V and J ends were trimmed by 6 bases and 4 bases, with 12 bases remaining between them. This CDR3 has 13 amino acids. In DNA form, the CDR3 reads TGTGCCAGCAGCGGGGGAGGTAGCACTGAAGCTTTCTTT. It encodes CASSGGGSTEAFF.

At least ten counts were recorded for this clonotype. The chain is built from TRBV5-5 and TRBJ2-7, with D maybe TRBD2 (6 bases). The V gene's germline CDR1 is SGHKS and CDR2 YYEKEE (reference sequence). V was cut by 7 bases and J by 4 bases, with 18 bases left in between. The CDR3 length is 14 residues. In DNA form, the CDR3 reads TGTGCCAGCGGGGAGGACCTTACCCCGTACGAGCAGTACTTC. It is translated as CASGEDLTPYEQYF.

This clonotype was seen more than once but under ten times. The rearrangement joins TRBV6-5 to TRBJ2-7, with 7 bases identical to TRBD1. This CDR3 contains 19 residues. Looked up from germline, CDR1 is MNHEY and CDR2 is SVGAGI. V lost 2 bases to trimming and J lost 3 bases; unmatched junction nucleotides: 19. The CDR3 region has the DNA TGTGCCAGCAGTTACGGTACGGGCCTGGGACAGCCTGGGGTCTACGAGCAGTACTTC. Its protein is CASSYGTGLGQPGVYEQYF.

J is TRBJ2-1 and V is TRBV11-2; D is perhaps TRBD2 (6 bases). V shed 6 bases and J shed 5 bases, with 23 bases lying between them. This CDR3 spans 17 amino acids. Germline V CDR1 and CDR2: SGHAT, FQNNGV. CDR3 DNA sequence: TGTGCCAGCAGAATACCGGGACTGACAAGTCGGGACAATGAGCAGTTCTTC. Amino acid sequence: CASRIPGLTSRDNEQFF.

The table lists this clonotype with a few counts. The genes are TRBV2 and TRBJ2-7; 8 positions match TRBD1. From germline, CDR1 is SNHLY and CDR2 FYNNEI. Losses at the gene ends were 1 base for V and 3 bases for J; bases not matched to a gene: 2. The CDR3 spans 14 residues. The CDR3 DNA reads TGTGCCAGCAGTGAAGTGGACAGGGTCTACGAGCAGTACTTC. Translated: CASSEVDRVYEQYF.

This sequence joins TRBV10-3 and TRBJ2-1; D is uncertain. The CDR3 is 15 residues long. The germline gives CDR1 ENHRY, CDR2 SYGVKD. V was cut by 2 bases and J by 0 bases, with 8 bases left in between. CDR3 protein: CAISEGGSSYNEQFF. Written as DNA, the CDR3 is TGTGCCATCAGTGAGGGCGGAAGCTCCTACAATGAGCAGTTCTTC.

CDR3 sequence: CASSEGRGQFF. Written as DNA, the CDR3 is TGTGCCAGCAGTGAAGGACGTGGGCAGTTCTTC. This chain links TRBV2 with TRBJ2-1; D ambiguous. Trimming removed 1 base from V and 12 bases from J, with 7 bases in between. The CDR3 runs 11 residues. Germline V gene sequence: CDR1 SNHLY, CDR2 FYNNEI.

In its sample, this clonotype was seen a few times. The chain joins TRBV28 to TRBJ2-3, with a weak D call TRBD1 (6 bases). The V gene lost 4 bases and the J gene lost 0 bases, with 14 bases spanning the gap. The CDR3 extends over 16 amino acids. Germline V gene data show CDR1 as MDHEN and CDR2 as SYDVKM. CDR3 protein: CASSSPWTASTDTQYF. Written as DNA, the CDR3 is TGTGCCAGCAGTTCTCCCTGGACAGCGAGCACAGATACGCAGTATTTT.

This clonotype has a handful of counts. The chain carries TRBV14 and TRBJ2-1, with 9 positions matching TRBD2. The CDR3 length is 16 residues. V shed 4 bases, J shed 7 bases, and the junction held 11 bases outside the gene matches. Germline CDR1 is SGHDN and CDR2 is FVKESK. The CDR3 nucleotides read TGTGCCAGCAGCCCCTATAGCGGGAGTATGGGGAATGAGCAGTTCTTC. Translation: CASSPYSGSMGNEQFF. The variable domain in full, with the rest retrieved from reference TRBV14 and TRBJ2-1, is EAGVTQFPSHSVIEKGQTVTLRCDPISGHDNLYWYRRVMGKEIKFLLHFVKESKQDESGMPNNRFLAERTGGTYSTLKVQPAELEDSGVYFCASSPYSGSMGNEQFFGPGTRLTVL.

The chain has TRBV27 and TRBJ2-5, with 7 bases matching TRBD1. The CDR3 totals 13 residues. CDR1 and CDR2 from the germline V gene are MNHEY and SMNVEV (reference sequence). V shed 5 bases, J shed 5 bases, and the junction held 5 bases outside the gene matches. In DNA form, the CDR3 reads TGTGCCAGCAGTCCAGGGACAGCGGAGACCCAGTACTTC. Its protein product is CASSPGTAETQYF.

A word on this clonotype: This clone may be a read error of a much larger clone one base away. The chain employs TRBV4-3 and TRBJ2-7; D gene unclear. V lost 0 bases and J lost 2, with 8 bases in between. The CDR3 sequence is 14 residues long. Per the germline V gene, CDR1 is LGHNA and CDR2 is YSLEER. The CDR3 DNA sequence: TGCGCCAGCAGCCAAGATCCTCAGGCCTACGAGCAGTACTTC. As protein: CASSQDPQAYEQYF.

This clonotype occurred a few times. This chain links TRBV11-1 with TRBJ2-1; 10 bases line up with TRBD2. Germline values: CDR1 SGHAT, CDR2 FQDESV (reference sequence). The J segment lost 6 bases and the V segment lost 5 bases, leaving 16 bases of the junction unmatched. This CDR3 has 18 residues. Here the CDR3 reads CASSPGPGGLADSNEQFF. The CDR3 nucleotides are TGTGCCAGCAGCCCAGGGCCCGGTGGACTAGCGGACTCCAATGAGCAGTTCTTC.

This clonotype was observed a handful of times. This sequence joins TRBV27 and TRBJ2-7; a possible D gene is TRBD2 (6 bases). Germline-derived CDR1 and CDR2 are MNHEY and SMNVEV (reference sequence). This CDR3 region has 15 residues. The V gene lost 5 bases and the J gene lost 6 bases, with 20 bases spanning the gap. CDR3 in DNA: TGTGCCAGCAGTGCCGCTAGACTAGTGACTCGCGAGCAGTACTTC. It translates to CASSAARLVTREQYF.

This chain joins TRBV19 and TRBJ2-1; unclear D gene. The CDR3 runs 15 residues. Trimming shortened V by 5 bases and J by 3 bases, and 14 bases separated the two germline ends. Looked up from germline, CDR1 is LNHDA and CDR2 is SQIVND (reference sequence). The CDR3 nucleotides read TGTGCCAGTAGTCCAGGTCTAGGCTACTACAATGAGCAGTTCTTC. Its translation is CASSPGLGYYNEQFF. Full variable domain (missing parts from reference TRBV19 and TRBJ2-1): DGGITQSPKYLFRKEGQNVTLSCEQNLNHDAMYWYRQDPGQGLRLIYYSQIVNDFQKGDIAEGYSVSREKKESFPLTVTSAQKNPTAFYLCASSPGLGYYNEQFFGPGTRLTVL.

The sample holds many counts of this clonotype. V gene TRBV12-3 or TRBV12-4 combines with J gene TRBJ1-5; perhaps TRBD1 as D (5 bases). V was pared by 5 bases and J by 5 bases, with 10 bases between. The CDR3 loop spans 13 amino acids. This CDR3 reads CASSPGGDQPQHF. CDR3 in DNA: TGTGCCAGCAGTCCGGGGGGGGATCAGCCCCAGCATTTT.